The 24 T cell receptor beta chains below all came from one sample that was sequenced in a study of cytomegalovirus exposure and HLA in healthy donors. The PCR employed 60 Vbeta primers together with 13 Jbeta primers. Profiling relied on immunoSEQ multiplex PCR, and the TCRdb table lists in-frame clones only, not all of them. The profile covers about 190,000 clones, with about 89% appearing a single time and 1% to 1.5% taken by the ten largest. Sequencing was done on a sample of PBMCs. Source of these receptors: a man aged 25 to 40 in good health and CMV-seronegative.

The chain employs TRBV5-8 and TRBJ1-1, with D possibly matching TRBD1 (6 bases). V lost 1 base to trimming and J lost 1 base, with 11 bases between them. The CDR3 runs to 15 residues. Germline CDR1 SGHTS, CDR2 YDEGEE. CDR3 DNA: TGTGCCAGCAGCTTGTGGCAGGGGACGAACACTGAAGCTTTCTTT. Residues: CASSLWQGTNTEAFF.

The chain links TRBV5-8 to TRBJ2-3; TRBD2 agrees at 7 bases. The CDR3 spans 15 residues. After removal of 4 bases from V and 0 bases from J, the junction contained 5 bases not matched to a gene. From germline, CDR1 is SGHTS and CDR2 YDEGEE. The CDR3 here is CASSRRGDSTDTQYF. Here the CDR3 DNA reads TGTGCCAGCAGCCGCCGGGGGGACAGCACAGATACGCAGTATTTT.

This chain connects TRBV2 to TRBJ1-5; 7 bases fit TRBD1. The length of the CDR3 is 15 residues. V dropped 4 bases and J dropped 6; count of bases not matched to a gene: 9. The germline V gene has CDR1 SNHLY and CDR2 FYNNEI. The DNA of the CDR3 is TGTGCCAGCAGTGGAAGCAGGGGGTTACGTCAGCCCCAGCATTTT. It is translated as CASSGSRGLRQPQHF.

DNA of the CDR3: TGTGCCAGCAGCTACCATCAGAGGACAGGGGGCTTGAAGCCCCAGCATTTT. Translating gives CASSYHQRTGGLKPQHF. V usage is TRBV28 and J usage is TRBJ1-5; 11 nucleotides align to TRBD1. With V trimmed by 6 bases and J by 8 bases, 15 bases remained unmatched. CDR1 is MDHEN, CDR2 SYDVKM, per germline. CDR3 size: 17 residues.

The rearrangement joins TRBV19 to TRBJ1-1; a weak D match, TRBD1 (5 bases). Germline V lookup: CDR1 LNHDA, CDR2 SQIVND (reference sequence). Trimming removed 5 bases from V and 4 bases from J, with 14 bases in between. The CDR3 loop spans 14 amino acids. The CDR3 region has the DNA TGTGCCAGTAGTTTCGGGGGACTCGGCACTGAAGCTTTCTTT. It is translated as CASSFGGLGTEAFF.

The chain has TRBV27 and TRBJ2-1, with D perhaps matching TRBD2 (7 bases). Between the trimmed V and J ends, which lost 3 bases and 14 bases, there was a span of 11 bases. The V gene's germline CDR1 is MNHEY and CDR2 SMNVEV (reference sequence). The length of the CDR3 is 11 residues. The CDR3, as DNA: TGTGCCAGCAGTTTTGGCGGGGGCGAGTTCTTC. Amino acid sequence: CASSFGGGEFF.

This chain connects TRBV27 to TRBJ2-5, with 10 nucleotides matching TRBD1. This CDR3 has 14 residues. Germline trimming cut 5 bases from V and 5 bases from J; bases unmatched to any gene: 5. Germline V gene data show CDR1 as MNHEY and CDR2 as SMNVEV (reference sequence). CDR3 residues: CASSPTGGGETQYF. As DNA, the CDR3 is TGTGCCAGCAGTCCGACAGGGGGCGGGGAGACCCAGTACTTC.

For this clone: An end of the junction does not agree with germline; a read error may underlie this. The chain employs TRBV7-8 and TRBJ1-6; TRBD1 matches at 7 bases. This CDR3 has 15 amino acids. The germline V gene encodes CDR1 SGHVS and CDR2 FQNEAQ. This CDR3 reads CAGSSQGIRNSPLHF. The CDR3 DNA is TGTGCCGGCAGCTCACAGGGGATTCGTAATTCACCCCTCCACTTT.

This rearrangement joins TRBV29-1 to TRBJ2-5, with 7 bases matching TRBD2. CDR1 SQVTM and CDR2 ANQGSEA come from the germline V gene. This CDR3 is 13 amino acids long. With V trimmed by 3 bases and J by 4 bases, 5 bases remained unmatched. The DNA of the CDR3 is TGCAGCGTTGATCTGGGGGGGGGAGAGACCCAGTACTTC. Protein product: CSVDLGGGETQYF.

CDR3 protein: CASSTSANWNEQFF. CDR3 sequence (DNA): TGTGCCAGCAGTACCTCCGCGAACTGGAATGAGCAGTTCTTC. The chain uses TRBV28 and TRBJ2-1, with unresolved D. Germline-derived CDR1 and CDR2 are MDHEN and SYDVKM. Trimming removed 5 bases at V and 7 bases at J, with 15 bases between. The CDR3 runs 14 residues.

The table lists this clone with a count of one. This chain connects TRBV6-5 to TRBJ2-5; maybe TRBD2 (7 bases). The CDR3 totals 16 residues. V was shortened by 2 bases and J by 2 bases, with 15 bases between the two germline ends. Germline V lookup: CDR1 MNHEY, CDR2 SVGAGI. The CDR3, as DNA: TGTGCCAGCAGTTACGGGAGGGGAAGGGGGCAAGAGACCCAGTACTTC. It yields the protein CASSYGRGRGQETQYF.

The J gene is TRBJ2-5, the V gene TRBV11-1, with D uncertain. V was clipped by 7 bases and J by 5 bases, with 8 bases between them. Germline CDR1 reads SGHAT; CDR2 reads FQDESV (reference sequence). The CDR3 totals 11 residues. In DNA form, the CDR3 reads TGTGCCAGCACCACCGGTGAGACCCAGTACTTC. This encodes CASTTGETQYF.

This clone was picked up a small number of times. The chain is built from TRBV10-3 and TRBJ1-3, with 7 bases matching TRBD1. The CDR3 loop spans 12 amino acids. Trimming took 10 bases from V and 3 from J; bases not matched to a gene: 3. Germline lookup yields CDR1 ENHRY and CDR2 SYGVKD. This CDR3 reads CATRDSGNTIYF. For the CDR3, the DNA is TGTGCCACACGGGACAGTGGAAACACCATATATTTT.

The chain combines TRBV5-4 with TRBJ2-5; no firm D call. Germline CDR1 is SGHNT and CDR2 is YYREEE (reference sequence). Trimming took 4 bases from V and 1 from J, leaving 11 bases between them. The CDR3 is made up of 14 amino acids. DNA of the CDR3: TGTGCCAGCAGCCCCGCTGGCCTCCAAGAGACCCAGTACTTC. This translates into CASSPAGLQETQYF.

The chain links TRBV6-1 to TRBJ1-4; a possible D gene is TRBD1 (5 bases). The CDR3 runs to 17 residues. V was cut by 0 bases and J by 4 bases, with 15 bases left in between. CDR1 is MNHNS and CDR2 is SASEGT in the germline V gene. CDR3 amino acids: CASSEAIRAGYNEKLFF. In DNA form, the CDR3 reads TGTGCCAGCAGTGAAGCGATCCGAGCAGGGTATAATGAAAAACTGTTTTTT.

The rearrangement uses TRBV11-3 and TRBJ2-7; 11 nucleotides agree with TRBD2. The junction had 13 bases not matched to a gene; V was cut back by 5 bases and J by 7 bases. From germline, CDR1 is SGHNT and CDR2 YENEEA. The CDR3 sequence is 16 residues long. The CDR3 spells CASSLSAGTSGSEQYF. In nucleotides, the CDR3 is TGTGCCAGCAGCCTTTCAGCAGGGACTAGCGGCTCGGAGCAGTACTTC. Filled out from reference TRBV11-3 and TRBJ2-7, the complete variable domain reads EAGVVQSPRYKIIEKKQPVAFWCNPISGHNTLYWYLQNLGQGPELLIRYENEEAVDDSQLPKDRFSAERLKGVDSTLKIQPAELGDSAVYLCASSLSAGTSGSEQYFGPGTRLTVT.

This chain joins TRBV6-5 and TRBJ1-2; 8 bases fit TRBD1. V shed 8 bases and J 3 bases; nucleotides not matched to a gene: 8. The CDR3 consists of 14 residues. Per germline, CDR1 MNHEY and CDR2 SVGAGI. The chain's CDR3 is CASHRTGKYYGYTF. Written as DNA, the CDR3 is TGTGCCAGCCACCGGACAGGGAAGTACTATGGCTACACCTTC.

The rearrangement uses TRBV29-1 and TRBJ2-5; TRBD2 agrees at 8 bases. Germline V gene data show CDR1 as SQVTM and CDR2 as ANQGSEA. Trimming took 3 bases from V and 4 from J; bases not matched to a gene: 4. The CDR3 has 13 amino acids. CDR3: CSVDRAGGETQYF. For the CDR3, the DNA is TGCAGCGTTGATCGCGCGGGGGGAGAGACCCAGTACTTC.

This clone was seen a handful of times. The chain joins TRBV4-2 to TRBJ1-5; perhaps TRBD1 as D (6 bases). Germline lookup yields CDR1 LGHNA and CDR2 YNFKEQ. The CDR3 has 12 amino acids. Trimming removed 1 base at V and 9 bases at J, with 7 bases between. The CDR3 coding sequence is TGTGCCAGCAGCCAAGTCAGGGGGCCCCAGCATTTT. As protein: CASSQVRGPQHF.

The CDR3 DNA reads TGCGCCAGCAGCCTTAATCTCGAGCAGTACTTC. It translates to CASSLNLEQYF. The J gene is TRBJ2-7, the V gene TRBV5-1; D is unresolved. The CDR3 is made up of 11 amino acids. The V end was cut by 4 bases, the J end by 6 bases, with 8 bases between. Germline CDR1 SGHRS, CDR2 YFSETQ.

The DNA for the CDR3 is TGTGCCAGCAGCAACCACGGACAGGGGGTAGGCAATGAGCAGTTCTTC. This encodes CASSNHGQGVGNEQFF. This chain connects TRBV7-9 to TRBJ2-1, with 10 bases fitting TRBD1. CDR3 size: 16 residues. The J segment lost 6 bases and the V segment lost 5 bases, leaving 10 bases of the junction unmatched. Per the germline V gene, CDR1 is SEHNR and CDR2 is FQNEAQ (reference sequence).

V usage is TRBV28 and J usage is TRBJ1-2; TRBD1 is a possible D gene (6 bases). Per the germline V gene, CDR1 is MDHEN and CDR2 is SYDVKM. This CDR3 has 11 residues. V gave up 8 bases and J gave up 8 bases, with 12 bases separating them. Here the CDR3 reads CASLRGAGYTF. The CDR3 region has the DNA TGTGCCAGCTTGCGGGGGGCCGGCTACACCTTC.

The chain is built from TRBV11-2 and TRBJ1-4; D ambiguous. Germline V CDR1 and CDR2: SGHAT, FQNNGV. V dropped 4 bases and J dropped 2 bases, with 5 bases sitting between them. The CDR3 consists of 13 residues. CDR3 sequence: CASSSRTNEKLFF. Written as DNA, the CDR3 is TGTGCCAGCAGCTCCCGGACTAATGAAAAACTGTTTTTT.

The chain combines TRBV2 with TRBJ2-3; 7 nucleotides match TRBD1. The CDR3 is 14 amino acids. The germline CDR1 and CDR2 sequences are SNHLY and FYNNEI. V was pared by 11 bases and J by 2 bases, with 10 bases of the junction left unmatched. In DNA, the CDR3 is TGTGCCGGAACAGACAGGGAGACCACAGATACGCAGTATTTT. It encodes CAGTDRETTDTQYF.